This T cell receptor beta chain is drawn from a study of CD8+CD57+ T cells in acquired aplastic anemia. Study as a whole: Quantities of DNA derived from sorted CD4+ and CD8+ cells averaged approximately 3 ug.

Points on this clonotype: Its antigen is unidentified.

V trimming: 8 bases; J trimming: 10 bases; junction bases outside the gene matches: 14. In germline, CDR1 is SGHTA, CDR2 FQGNSA. The CDR3 has 15 amino acids. Genomic DNA templated the TCR beta VDJ and CDR3 profiling. TCRdb reprocessed the reads with MiXCR, giving one entry per CDR3 protein. Of roughly 420,000 distinct CDR3 sequences detected, 60% to 80% appear once; the ten largest clones hold under 4.5%. General study results and limits: No significant patient-versus-control difference appeared in CD8+ Simpson's diversity.

The clonotype comes from a human donor in good health, serving as a control. Sequencing input: sorted CD4+, CD8+, or CD8+CD57+ T cells (not recorded which) from PBMCs. This sequence joins TRBV7-2 and TRBJ1-6; 7 bases agree with TRBD1. The CDR3 here is CASGSSRGLNSPLHF. The DNA of the CDR3 is TGTGCCAGCGGTTCCAGTAGGGGGCTGAACTCACCCCTCCACTTT.